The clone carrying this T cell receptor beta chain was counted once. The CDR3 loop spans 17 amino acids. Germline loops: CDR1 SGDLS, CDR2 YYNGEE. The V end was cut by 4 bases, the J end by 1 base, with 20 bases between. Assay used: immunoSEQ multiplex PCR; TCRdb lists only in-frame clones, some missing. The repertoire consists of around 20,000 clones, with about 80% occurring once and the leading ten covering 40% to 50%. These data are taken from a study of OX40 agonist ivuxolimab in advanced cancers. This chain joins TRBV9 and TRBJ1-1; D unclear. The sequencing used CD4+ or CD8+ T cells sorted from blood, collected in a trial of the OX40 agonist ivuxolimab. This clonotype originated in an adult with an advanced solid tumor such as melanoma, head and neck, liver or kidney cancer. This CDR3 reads CASSFRPGVVSNTEAFF. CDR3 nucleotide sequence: TGTGCCAGCAGCTTCCGACCCGGGGTGGTTTCGAACACTGAAGCTTTCTTT.